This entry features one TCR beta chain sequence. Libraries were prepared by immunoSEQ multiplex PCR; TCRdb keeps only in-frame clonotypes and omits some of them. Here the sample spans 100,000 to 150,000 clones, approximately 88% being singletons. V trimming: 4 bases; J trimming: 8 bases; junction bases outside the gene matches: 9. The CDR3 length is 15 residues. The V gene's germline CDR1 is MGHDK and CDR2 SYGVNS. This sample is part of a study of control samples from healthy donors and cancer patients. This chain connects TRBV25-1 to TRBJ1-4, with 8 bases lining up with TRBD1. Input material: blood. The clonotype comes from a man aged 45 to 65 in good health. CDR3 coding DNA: TGTGCCAGCAGTGCTCAGACAGGGGTAAGCGAAAAACTGTTTTTT. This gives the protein CASSAQTGVSEKLFF. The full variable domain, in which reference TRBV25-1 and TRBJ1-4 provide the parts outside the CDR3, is EADIYQTPRYLVIGTGKKITLECSQTMGHDKMYWYQQDPGMELHLIHYSYGVNSTEKGDLSSESTVSRIRTEHFPLTLESARPSHTSQYLCASSAQTGVSEKLFFGSGTQLSVL.